Listed below are T cell receptor beta chains from one sample, sequenced in a study of T cells after yellow fever vaccination. One entry per CDR3 protein, called by TCRdb with MiXCR from the 5' RACE reads. This table has 300,000 to 350,000 distinct CDR3 sequences, 4% to 5.5% appearing once. Sequences were derived from PBMCs, sampled 15 days after the yellow fever booster vaccination. All receptors derive from a man younger than 35 who received the YFV17D yellow fever vaccine. CDR3s include the opening cysteine and the closing phenylalanine or tryptophan. D genes are given only for firm matches. The size entry is marked missing in some rows and otherwise reads once, few, many or a size class.

CASRLAGGIPTDTQYF	TGTGCCAGCAGGCTTGCAGGGGGAATCCCCACAGATACGCAGTATTTT	TRBD1	TRBJ2-3	many	16	TRBV12-3/TRBV12-4
CASSQDYLGAGANVLTF	TGTGCCAGCAGCCAAGATTACTTGGGCGCTGGGGCCAACGTCCTGACTTTC	.	TRBJ2-6	.	17	TRBV4-2
CSVADYSNQPQHF	TGCAGCGTTGCGGATTATAGCAATCAGCCCCAGCATTTT	.	TRBJ1-5	.	13	TRBV29-1
CASSGAVGNQPQHF	TGTGCCAGCAGCGGTGCGGTGGGCAATCAGCCCCAGCATTTT	.	TRBJ1-5	many	14	TRBV9
CASSPGINGELFF	TGTGCCAGCAGTCCAGGCATTAACGGGGAGCTGTTTTTT	.	TRBJ2-2	many	13	TRBV6-5
CASSPGTSNTEAFF	TGCGCCAGCAGCCCAGGGACATCCAACACTGAAGCTTTCTTT	.	TRBJ1-1	many	14	TRBV5-1
CASSLRLNNELFF	TGTGCCAGCAGCCTGCGACTGAACAATGAGCTGTTCTTC	.	TRBJ2-1	.	13	TRBV7-6
CASSQAEAYEQYF	TGCGCCAGCAGCCAAGCGGAGGCCTACGAGCAGTACTTC	.	TRBJ2-7	few	13	TRBV4-3
CASSLGNTDTQYF	TGTGCCAGCTCCCTGGGGAACACAGATACGCAGTATTTT	.	TRBJ2-3	many	13	TRBV18
CSASAHNTGELFF	TGCAGTGCCTCCGCCCATAACACCGGGGAGCTGTTTTTT	.	TRBJ2-2	.	13	TRBV20-1
CASSPGADYGYTF	TGTGCCAGCAGTCCGGGGGCGGACTATGGCTACACCTTC	.	TRBJ1-2	many	13	TRBV6-5
CASSLQALDYGYTF	TGTGCCAGCAGCTTACAGGCTTTGGACTATGGCTACACCTTC	.	TRBJ1-2	few	14	TRBV7-2
CATSRGLAGAYEQYF	TGTGCCACCAGCAGAGGTCTAGCCGGGGCCTACGAGCAGTACTTC	.	TRBJ2-7	.	15	TRBV15
CASRSGGASTDTQYF	TGTGCCAGCAGATCGGGGGGGGCGAGCACAGATACGCAGTATTTT	TRBD2	TRBJ2-3	many	15	TRBV12-3/TRBV12-4
CASARDRGGYGYTF	TGTGCCAGCGCCCGGGACAGGGGTGGGTATGGCTACACCTTC	TRBD1	TRBJ1-2	.	14	TRBV6-5
CASSYNGLSVRETQYF	TGTGCCAGCAGTTATAACGGACTCTCGGTACGGGAGACCCAGTACTTC	.	TRBJ2-5	.	16	TRBV5-4